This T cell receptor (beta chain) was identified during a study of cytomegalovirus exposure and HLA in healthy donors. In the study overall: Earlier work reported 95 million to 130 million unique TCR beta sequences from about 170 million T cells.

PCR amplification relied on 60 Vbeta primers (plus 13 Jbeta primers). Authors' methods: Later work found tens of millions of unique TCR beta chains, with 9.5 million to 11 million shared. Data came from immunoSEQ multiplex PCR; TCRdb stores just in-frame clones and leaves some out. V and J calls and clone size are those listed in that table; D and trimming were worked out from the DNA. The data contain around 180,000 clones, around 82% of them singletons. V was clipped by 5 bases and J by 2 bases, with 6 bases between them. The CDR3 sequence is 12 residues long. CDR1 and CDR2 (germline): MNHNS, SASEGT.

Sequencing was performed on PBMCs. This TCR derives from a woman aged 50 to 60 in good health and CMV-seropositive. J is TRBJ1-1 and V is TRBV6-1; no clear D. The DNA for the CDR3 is TGTGCCAGCAGTTTAGATAACACTGAAGCTTTCTTT. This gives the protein CASSLDNTEAFF.